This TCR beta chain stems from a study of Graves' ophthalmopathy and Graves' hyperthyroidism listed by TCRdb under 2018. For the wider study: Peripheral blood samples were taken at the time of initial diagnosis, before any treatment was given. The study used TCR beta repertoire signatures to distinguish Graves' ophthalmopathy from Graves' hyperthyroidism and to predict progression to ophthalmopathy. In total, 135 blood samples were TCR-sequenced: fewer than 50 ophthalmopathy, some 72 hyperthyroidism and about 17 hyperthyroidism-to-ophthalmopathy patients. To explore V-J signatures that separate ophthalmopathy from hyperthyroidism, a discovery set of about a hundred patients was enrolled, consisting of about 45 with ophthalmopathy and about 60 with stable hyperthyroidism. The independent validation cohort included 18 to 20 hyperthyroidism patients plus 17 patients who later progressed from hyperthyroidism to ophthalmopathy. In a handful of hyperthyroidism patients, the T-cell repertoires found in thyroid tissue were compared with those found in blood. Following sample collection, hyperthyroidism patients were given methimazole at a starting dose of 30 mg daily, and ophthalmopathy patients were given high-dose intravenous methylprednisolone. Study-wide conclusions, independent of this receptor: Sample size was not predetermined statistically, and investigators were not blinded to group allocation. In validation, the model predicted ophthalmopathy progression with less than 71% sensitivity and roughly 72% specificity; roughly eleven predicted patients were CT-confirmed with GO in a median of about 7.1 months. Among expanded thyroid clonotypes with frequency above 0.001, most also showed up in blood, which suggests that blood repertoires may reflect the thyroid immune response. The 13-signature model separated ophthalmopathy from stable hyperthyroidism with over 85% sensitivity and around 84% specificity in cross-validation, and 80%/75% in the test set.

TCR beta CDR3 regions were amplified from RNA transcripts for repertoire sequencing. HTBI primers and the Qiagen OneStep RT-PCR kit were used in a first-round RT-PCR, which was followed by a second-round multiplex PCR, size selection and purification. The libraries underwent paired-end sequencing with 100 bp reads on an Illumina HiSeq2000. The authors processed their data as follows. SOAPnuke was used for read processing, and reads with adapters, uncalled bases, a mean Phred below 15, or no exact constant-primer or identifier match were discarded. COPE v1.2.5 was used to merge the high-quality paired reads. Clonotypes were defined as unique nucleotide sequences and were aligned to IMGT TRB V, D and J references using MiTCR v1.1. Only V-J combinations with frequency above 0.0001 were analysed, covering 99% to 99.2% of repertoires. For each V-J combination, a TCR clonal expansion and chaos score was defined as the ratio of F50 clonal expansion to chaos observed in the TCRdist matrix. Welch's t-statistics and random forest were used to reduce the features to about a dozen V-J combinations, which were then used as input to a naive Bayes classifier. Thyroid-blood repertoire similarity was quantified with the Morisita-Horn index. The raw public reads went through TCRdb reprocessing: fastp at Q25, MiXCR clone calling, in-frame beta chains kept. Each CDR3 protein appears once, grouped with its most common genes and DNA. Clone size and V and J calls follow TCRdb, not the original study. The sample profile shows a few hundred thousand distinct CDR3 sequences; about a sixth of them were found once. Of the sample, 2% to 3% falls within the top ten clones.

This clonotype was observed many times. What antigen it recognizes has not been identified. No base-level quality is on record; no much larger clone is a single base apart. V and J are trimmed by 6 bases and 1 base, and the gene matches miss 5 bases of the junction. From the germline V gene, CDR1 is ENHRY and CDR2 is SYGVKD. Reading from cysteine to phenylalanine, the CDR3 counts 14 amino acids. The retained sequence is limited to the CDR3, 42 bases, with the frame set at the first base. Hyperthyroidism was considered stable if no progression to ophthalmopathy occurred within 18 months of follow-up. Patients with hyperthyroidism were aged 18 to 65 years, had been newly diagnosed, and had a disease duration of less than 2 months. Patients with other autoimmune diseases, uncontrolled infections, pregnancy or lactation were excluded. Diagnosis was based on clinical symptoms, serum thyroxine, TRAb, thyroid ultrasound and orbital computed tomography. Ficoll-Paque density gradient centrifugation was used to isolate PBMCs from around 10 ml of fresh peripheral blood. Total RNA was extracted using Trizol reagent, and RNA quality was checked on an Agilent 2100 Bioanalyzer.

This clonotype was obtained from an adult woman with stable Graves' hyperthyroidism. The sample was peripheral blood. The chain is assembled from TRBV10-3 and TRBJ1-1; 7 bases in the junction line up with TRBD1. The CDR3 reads CAIRPDRRNTEAFF. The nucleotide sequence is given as TGTGCCATCAGGCCGGACAGGCGGAACACTGAAGCTTTCTTT.